The 17 T cell receptor beta chains in this list originate from one sample, sequenced in a study of spatial heterogeneity in lung cancer. TCRdb reanalysed the 5' RACE reads using MiXCR and keeps one entry per CDR3 protein. Here the sample spans more than 9,000 distinct CDR3 sequences, approximately 6.2% being singletons. The time point here: sample taken at primary tumor resection. Extraction of whole RNA from tumor, nontumor lung or frozen PBMC preceded unsorted sequencing. Material: normal lung tissue next to the tumor, obtained at surgery. Receptor source: a male donor with early-stage non-small cell lung cancer.

This clonotype was observed a handful of times. For a library built for alpha chains, this beta chain is a stray read; little rests on its size. The chain carries TRBV5-6 and TRBJ1-1, with D tentatively TRBD1 (6 bases). V lost 0 bases and J 3 bases, leaving 18 bases between the germline ends. Per the germline V gene, CDR1 is SGHDT and CDR2 is YYEEEE. This CDR3 spans 17 amino acids. The CDR3 loop reads CASSLGEIRRGDTEAFF. The CDR3 bases are TGTGCCAGCAGCTTGGGAGAGATCAGGAGGGGGGACACTGAAGCTTTCTTT.

Details on this clonotype: This beta chain is a stray read from a library made for alpha chains; its abundance is not meaningful. The CDR3 DNA sequence: TGCGCCAGCCGGGACAGCACTAGCACAGATACGCAGTATTTT. This gives the protein CASRDSTSTDTQYF. The chain combines TRBV5-1 with TRBJ2-3; 7 nucleotides agree with TRBD1. With V trimmed by 7 bases and J by 0 bases, 5 bases remained unmatched. The CDR3 is 14 residues long. Germline-derived CDR1 and CDR2 are SGHRS and YFSETQ. Using reference TRBV5-1 and TRBJ2-3 for the parts outside the CDR3, the full variable domain is KAGVTQTPRYLIKTRGQQVTLSCSPISGHRSVSWYQQTPGQGLQFLFEYFSETQRNKGNFPGRFSGRQFSNSRSEMNVSTLELGDSALYLCASRDSTSTDTQYFGPGTRLTVL.

This clonotype occurred many times. Because the library targeted alpha chains, this beta chain is an off-target read whose size means little. The chain couples TRBV18 to TRBJ2-1, with 8 bases lining up with TRBD1. From germline, CDR1 is KGHSH and CDR2 LQKENI. V lost 5 bases to trimming and J lost 6 bases; unmatched junction nucleotides: 3. This CDR3 is built from 13 residues. For the CDR3, the DNA is TGTGCCAGCTCATTAACAGGGGGCAATGAGCAGTTCTTC. Protein: CASSLTGGNEQFF.

There are many counts of this clonotype. The library was prepared for alpha chains; this beta chain is a stray read, so its frequency means little. The chain joins TRBV7-9 to TRBJ2-6; D perhaps matches TRBD2 (5 bases). Trimming left V 5 bases short and J 1 base short, with 12 bases between. This CDR3 comprises 16 residues. Germline V gene lookup returns CDR1 SEHNR and CDR2 FQNEAQ (reference sequence). The CDR3 DNA reads TGTGCCAGCAGCCCACCGAGAGGGTCTGGGGCCAACGTCCTGACTTTC. Translation: CASSPPRGSGANVLTF. The full variable domain, in which reference TRBV7-9 and TRBJ2-6 provide the parts outside the CDR3, is DTGVSQNPRHKITKRGQNVTFRCDPISEHNRLYWYRQTLGQGPEFLTYFQNEAQLEKSRLLSDRFSAERPKGSFSTLEIQRTEQGDSAMYLCASSPPRGSGANVLTFGAGSRLTVL.

About this clonotype itself: Since the library was made to target alpha chains, this beta chain is a stray read and its abundance is not meaningful. CDR3 residues: CASSTTSTTQYF. CDR3 sequence (DNA): TGTGCCAGCAGTACGACTAGCACGACGCAGTATTTT. The V and J genes are TRBV6-2 or TRBV6-3 and TRBJ2-3; 7 nucleotides agree with TRBD2. CDR3 size: 12 residues. V lost 5 bases, J lost 9 bases, and 5 bases stayed unmatched. Per the germline V gene, CDR1 is MNHEY and CDR2 is SVGEGT.

This clonotype has a handful of counts. Because the library targeted alpha chains, this beta chain is an off-target read whose size means little. The CDR3 DNA follows: TGTGCCAGCAGCTTTCGAGGAGGACTATACTACACTGAAGCTTTCTTT. Its translation is CASSFRGGLYYTEAFF. The chain uses TRBV7-9 and TRBJ1-1, with D uncertain. Germline values: CDR1 SEHNR, CDR2 FQNEAQ (reference sequence). With 3 bases removed from V and 3 bases from J, the gap between germline ends came to 17 bases. The CDR3 consists of 16 residues.

This clonotype came up many times. This beta chain is a stray read from a library made for alpha chains; its abundance is not meaningful. V gene TRBV7-3 combines with J gene TRBJ1-6; D is undetermined. In germline, CDR1 is SGHTA, CDR2 FQGTGA. CDR3 length: 14 amino acids. V lost 2 bases to trimming and J lost 10 bases, with 12 bases between them. The CDR3 sequence: CASSLGGIGSPLHF. The CDR3 region has the DNA TGTGCCAGCAGCTTAGGAGGGATCGGATCACCCCTCCACTTT.

As to this clonotype: Because the library targeted alpha chains, this beta chain is an off-target read whose size means little. The V and J genes are TRBV2 and TRBJ2-2, with D tentatively TRBD1 or TRBD2 (5 bases each). V lost 4 bases and J lost 5, with 14 bases in between. In germline, CDR1 is SNHLY, CDR2 FYNNEI. The CDR3 contains 15 residues. This CDR3 is CASSATAWGTGELFF. Here the CDR3 DNA reads TGTGCCAGCAGTGCAACCGCTTGGGGGACCGGGGAGCTGTTTTTT.

This clonotype was detected ten times or more. This beta chain represents an off-target read in a library built for alpha chains; its size is of limited meaning. The chain links TRBV13 to TRBJ1-2, with unresolved D. Trimming removed 0 bases at V and 2 bases at J, with 7 bases between. Per the germline V gene, CDR1 is PRHDT and CDR2 is FYEKMQ (reference sequence). The CDR3 has 14 amino acids. The CDR3 DNA sequence: TGTGCCAGCAGCTTAGGCAGCGGAAACTATGGCTACACCTTC. It yields the protein CASSLGSGNYGYTF.

In this sample, this clonotype is medium-sized. Since it is a stray read in a library aimed at alpha chains, this beta chain has a size that is not meaningful. The chain links TRBV5-1 to TRBJ2-1; maybe TRBD2 (5 bases). Germline CDR1 is SGHRS and CDR2 is YFSETQ. V was trimmed by 4 bases and J by 4 bases, leaving 12 bases between them. This CDR3 is 14 amino acids long. DNA for the CDR3: TGCGCCAGCAGCCCGCAACTAGTGTACAATGAGCAGTTCTTC. Its protein product is CASSPQLVYNEQFF.

This clonotype occurred a few times. Since the library was made to target alpha chains, this beta chain is a stray read and its abundance is not meaningful. The V gene is TRBV27, the J gene TRBJ1-2; D is undetermined. V gave up 6 bases and J gave up 5 bases, with 13 bases separating them. Per germline, CDR1 MNHEY and CDR2 SMNVEV (reference sequence). This CDR3 region has 13 residues. CDR3 DNA sequence: TGTGCCAGCAGCCCCCGACGGGATTATGGCTACACCTTC. Amino acid sequence: CASSPRRDYGYTF.

As regards this clonotype: A library prepared for alpha chains yielded this beta chain as an off-target read; its size is of little meaning. The chain has TRBV7-3 and TRBJ1-1; D uncertain. CDR1 is SGHTA and CDR2 is FQGTGA in the germline V gene. V lost 3 bases, J lost 2 bases, and 10 bases lay in between. The CDR3 runs to 14 residues. The CDR3 DNA reads TGTGCCAGCAGCTTGACACCCAGAAACACTGAAGCTTTCTTT. Protein sequence: CASSLTPRNTEAFF.

This clonotype was picked up a small number of times. One end of the junction fails to match germline, which may point to a read error. Being off target in a library aimed at alpha chains, this beta chain has a size of little meaning. The genes are TRBV2 and TRBJ2-7, with 7 bases fitting TRBD2. In germline, CDR1 is SNHLY, CDR2 FYNNEI. This CDR3 has 18 residues. The DNA for the CDR3 is TGTGCCAGCACTGAAGGTGGGGTAGCGGGTACCAGCTCCTACGAGCAGTACTTC. Its protein product is CASTEGGVAGTSSYEQYF.

This clonotype was counted many times. The library was prepared for alpha chains; this beta chain is a stray read, so its frequency means little. This rearrangement joins TRBV7-2 to TRBJ2-2; D is undetermined. V lost 5 bases and J 5 bases, leaving 6 bases between the germline ends. This CDR3 spans 12 amino acids. The germline CDR1 and CDR2 sequences are SGHTA and FQGNSA. The CDR3 DNA sequence: TGTGCCAGCAGCCATCCGACCGGGGAGCTGTTTTTT. Its protein is CASSHPTGELFF.

By share, this clonotype ranks as medium-sized. Because the library targeted alpha chains, this beta chain is an off-target read whose size means little. The chain joins TRBV6-5 to TRBJ1-1; D is unresolved. The germline V gene encodes CDR1 MNHEY and CDR2 SVGAGI. The germline V and J ends were trimmed by 6 bases and 1 base, with 6 bases remaining between them. This CDR3 spans 12 amino acids. The CDR3 sequence is CASRRSNTEAFF. The CDR3 coding sequence is TGTGCCAGCAGAAGATCGAACACTGAAGCTTTCTTT.

This clonotype showed up many times. This beta chain slipped into a library made for alpha chains as a stray read, so its size is not meaningful. The gene calls are TRBV20-1 and TRBJ2-5; TRBD2 matches at 7 bases. V dropped 6 bases and J dropped 4; count of bases not matched to a gene: 8. Germline lookup yields CDR1 DFQATT and CDR2 SNEGSKA (reference sequence). CDR3 size: 13 residues. DNA for the CDR3: TGCAGTGCCCCTAGAGGGGAGGGAGAGACCCAGTACTTC. Amino acid sequence: CSAPRGEGETQYF.

Relative to its sample, this clonotype is medium-sized. The library was prepared for alpha chains; this beta chain is a stray read, so its frequency means little. The genes are TRBV29-1 and TRBJ2-2; D possibly corresponds to TRBD2 (6 bases). Per the germline V gene, CDR1 is SQVTM and CDR2 is ANQGSEA. The CDR3 covers 14 residues. Trimming removed 5 bases from V and 0 bases from J, with 10 bases in between. In DNA, the CDR3 is TGCAGCGTTCTGCGGGGCACGAACACCGGGGAGCTGTTTTTT. This encodes CSVLRGTNTGELFF.